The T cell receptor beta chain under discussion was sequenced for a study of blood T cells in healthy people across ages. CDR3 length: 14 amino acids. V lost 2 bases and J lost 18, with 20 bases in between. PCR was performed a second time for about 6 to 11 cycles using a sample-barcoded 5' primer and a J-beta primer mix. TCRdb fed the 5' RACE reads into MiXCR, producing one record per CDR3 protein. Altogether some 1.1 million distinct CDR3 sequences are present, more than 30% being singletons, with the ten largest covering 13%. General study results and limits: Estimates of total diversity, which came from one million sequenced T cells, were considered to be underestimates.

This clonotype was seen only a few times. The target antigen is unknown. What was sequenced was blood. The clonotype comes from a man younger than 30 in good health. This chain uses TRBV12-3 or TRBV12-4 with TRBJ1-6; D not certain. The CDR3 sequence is CASSLMPDEEVGHF. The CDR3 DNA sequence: TGTGCCAGCAGTTTAATGCCGGACGAAGAGGTCGGCCACTTT.